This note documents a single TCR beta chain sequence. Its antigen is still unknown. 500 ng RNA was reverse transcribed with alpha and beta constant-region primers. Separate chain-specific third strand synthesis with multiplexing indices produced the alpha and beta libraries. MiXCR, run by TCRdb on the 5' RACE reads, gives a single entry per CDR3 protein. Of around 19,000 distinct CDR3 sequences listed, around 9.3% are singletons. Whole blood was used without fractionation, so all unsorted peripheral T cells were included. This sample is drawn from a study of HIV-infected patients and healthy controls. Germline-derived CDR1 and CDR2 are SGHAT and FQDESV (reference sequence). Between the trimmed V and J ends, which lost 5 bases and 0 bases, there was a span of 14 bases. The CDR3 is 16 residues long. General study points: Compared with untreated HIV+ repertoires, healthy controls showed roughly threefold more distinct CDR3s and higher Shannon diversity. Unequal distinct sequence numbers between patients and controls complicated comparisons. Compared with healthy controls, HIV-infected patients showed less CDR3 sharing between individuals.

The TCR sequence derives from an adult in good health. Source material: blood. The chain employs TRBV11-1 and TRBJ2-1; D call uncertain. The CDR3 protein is CASSRPYLSSYNEQFF. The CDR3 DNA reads TGTGCCAGCAGCCGACCCTACCTAAGCTCCTACAATGAGCAGTTCTTC.